The rows below give T cell receptor beta chains drawn from one sample of a study of long-term antiretroviral therapy in people with HIV. Data came from immunoSEQ multiplex PCR; TCRdb stores just in-frame clones and leaves some out. The sample lists roughly 40,000 clones, approximately 94% occurring once. The sequences come from unsorted PBMCs, collected 9 to 9.5 years after starting antiretroviral therapy. Receptors were obtained from a man under 40 with HIV. CDR3s include the opening cysteine and the closing phenylalanine or tryptophan. The order of the fields is V gene, D gene, clone size, J gene, CDR3 protein, CDR3 DNA. A D gene is named only where the DNA matches it firmly. Clone size, where shown, is once, few, many, or a class for clones that have expanded.

>TRBV7-8|.|few|TRBJ2-3
CASIQGHHTDTQYF
TGTGCCAGCATCCAGGGGCACCACACAGATACGCAGTATTTT
>TRBV28|.|.|TRBJ1-4
CASSSWTATNEKLFF
TGTGCCAGCAGTTCTTGGACAGCAACTAATGAAAAACTGTTTTTT
>TRBV28|TRBD1|.|TRBJ2-2
CASLRGSGELFF
TGTGCCAGCCTCAGGGGGTCCGGGGAGCTGTTTTTT
>TRBV5-4|TRBD2|.|TRBJ2-3
CASSSKAGGDTDTQYF
TGTGCCAGCAGCTCAAAAGCGGGGGGGGACACAGATACGCAGTATTTT
>TRBV2|TRBD1|.|TRBJ1-6
CASSERTGKNSPLHF
TGTGCCAGCAGTGAAAGGACAGGGAAGAATTCACCCCTCCACTTT
>TRBV9|TRBD2|.|TRBJ2-3
CASSERGVSDTQYF
TGTGCCAGCAGCGAGCGGGGGGTCTCAGATACGCAGTATTTT
>TRBV5-1|.|.|TRBJ1-1
CASSRRTNTEAFF
TGCGCCAGCAGCCGACGGACCAACACTGAAGCTTTCTTT
>TRBV2|TRBD1|.|TRBJ1-2
CASRDRGIYGYTF
TGTGCCAGCCGGGACAGGGGAATTTATGGCTACACCTTC
>TRBV5-4|.|.|TRBJ1-6
CAISYIGQSSPLHF
TGTGCCATCTCGTACATCGGCCAGAGCTCACCCCTCCACTTT
>TRBV7-6|.|.|TRBJ1-1
CASSFSGSTTEAFF
TGTGCCAGCAGCTTCTCAGGGAGTACGACTGAAGCTTTCTTT
>TRBV4-1|TRBD1|.|TRBJ1-1
CASSPQPLGGTGLMNTEAFF
TGCGCCAGCAGCCCTCAACCCCTTGGCGGGACAGGACTAATGAACACTGAAGCTTTCTTT
>TRBV9|.|.|TRBJ2-1
CASSVNPGWNEQFF
TGTGCCAGCAGCGTAAATCCGGGCTGGAATGAGCAGTTCTTC
>TRBV5-6|.|.|TRBJ2-2
CASSLSHSTTGELFF
TGTGCCAGCAGCTTGAGTCACAGTACCACCGGGGAGCTGTTTTTT
>TRBV7-9|.|once|TRBJ1-1
CASSLRGDLEAFF
TGTGCCAGCAGCTTGCGGGGCGACCTAGAAGCTTTCTTT
>TRBV10-1|.|.|TRBJ2-7
CASSDHSRNSYEQYF
TGCGCCAGCAGTGACCATTCACGGAACTCCTACGAGCAGTACTTC
>TRBV19|.|.|TRBJ1-6
CASSIAGTDNNSPLHF
TGTGCCAGTAGTATAGCTGGGACTGATAATAATTCACCCCTCCACTTT
>TRBV2|TRBD1|once|TRBJ2-1
CAITTGLSYNEQFF
TGTGCCATTACGACAGGGCTCTCCTACAATGAGCAGTTCTTC
>TRBV10-3|TRBD1|.|TRBJ1-3
CAITGGDSSGNTIYF
TGTGCCATCACGGGAGGGGACAGCTCTGGAAACACCATATATTTT
>TRBV4-2|.|.|TRBJ2-1
CASSQDIRGGAYNEQFF
TGTGCCAGCAGCCAAGATATCAGGGGGGGAGCTTACAATGAGCAGTTCTTC
>TRBV2|.|few|TRBJ1-5
CASNRDGGQPQHF
TGTGCCAGCAACCGGGACGGCGGGCAACCCCAGCATTTT
>TRBV9|TRBD2|.|TRBJ2-3
CASSERDHTDTQYF
TGTGCCAGCAGCGAGCGGGACCACACAGATACGCAGTATTTT
>TRBV2|TRBD2|.|TRBJ2-5
CASSEGLAGVGETQYF
TGTGCCAGCAGTGAGGGGCTAGCGGGGGTCGGGGAGACCCAGTACTTC
>TRBV9|.|.|TRBJ2-5
CASSVETSQETQYF
TGTGCCAGCAGCGTAGAGACATCCCAAGAGACCCAGTACTTC
>TRBV25-1|.|.|TRBJ2-1
CASSVRGGEQFF
TGTGCCAGCAGTGTCAGGGGGGGTGAGCAGTTCTTC
>TRBV5-1|TRBD1|.|TRBJ1-2
CASSLLLQGNYGYTF
TGCGCCAGCAGCTTGCTTCTACAGGGGAACTATGGCTACACCTTC
>TRBV29-1|.|.|TRBJ1-4
CSGQKPGVEKLFF
TGCTCTGGACAAAAGCCGGGTGTTGAAAAACTGTTTTTT
>TRBV2|.|once|TRBJ2-1
CASMGTYNEQFF
TGTGCCAGCATGGGGACCTACAATGAGCAGTTCTTC
>TRBV19|.|few|TRBJ2-3
CASSTPWDTATDTQYF
TGTGCCAGTAGCACACCCTGGGACACGGCTACAGATACGCAGTATTTT
>TRBV30|TRBD1|.|TRBJ2-7
CAWSVGGQGYEQYF
TGTGCCTGGAGTGTGGGAGGACAGGGCTACGAGCAGTACTTC
>TRBV2|.|once|TRBJ2-7
CASSEGTAYEQYF
TGTGCCAGCAGTGAAGGGACAGCCTACGAGCAGTACTTC
>TRBV7-6|TRBD1|.|TRBJ1-4
CASSLSEGAGEKLFF
TGTGCCAGCAGCTTAAGCGAGGGGGCCGGAGAAAAACTGTTTTTT
>TRBV10-3|.|.|TRBJ2-3
CATGDSTDTQYF
TGTGCCACGGGGGACAGCACAGATACGCAGTATTTT
>TRBV2|.|.|TRBJ1-3
CASSSLGNTIYF
TGTGCCAGCAGTAGTCTTGGAAACACCATATATTTT
>TRBV7-6|.|.|TRBJ1-5
CASSLHRDQPQHF
TGTGCCAGCAGCTTACACAGGGATCAGCCCCAGCATTTT
>TRBV6-5|.|.|TRBJ1-2
CASSTREAGGYGYTF
TGTGCCAGCAGTACCCGGGAGGCCGGGGGATATGGCTACACCTTC
>TRBV5-1|.|.|TRBJ2-5
CASSPGTLSETQYF
TGCGCCAGCAGCCCCGGGACCCTTTCAGAGACCCAGTACTTC
>TRBV25-1|TRBD1|.|TRBJ1-2
CASSESPGQGAHGYTF
TGTGCCAGCAGTGAATCCCCTGGACAGGGGGCACATGGCTACACCTTC
>TRBV19|.|.|TRBJ1-5
CASTIPRQKYNQPQHF
TGTGCCAGTACGATCCCAAGGCAGAAGTACAATCAGCCCCAGCATTTT
>TRBV10-1|.|once|TRBJ2-2
CASSDSSVGELFF
TGCGCCAGCAGTGACAGTTCGGTCGGGGAGCTGTTTTTT
>TRBV7-9|.|.|TRBJ1-2
CASSIYRGYTF
TGTGCCAGCAGCATCTACAGGGGCTACACCTTC
>TRBV4-2|TRBD1|.|TRBJ2-2
CASSPMGQGALSTGELFF
TGTGCCAGCAGCCCTATGGGACAGGGGGCCTTAAGCACCGGGGAGCTGTTTTTT
>TRBV7-9|.|.|TRBJ1-1
CASSLDADRAFF
TGTGCCAGCAGCTTAGATGCTGACAGAGCTTTCTTT
>TRBV9|TRBD1|.|TRBJ2-3
CASSVAGTGGFDTQYF
TGTGCCAGCAGCGTAGCAGGGACAGGGGGCTTTGATACGCAGTATTTT
>TRBV14|.|.|TRBJ2-2
CASSPTAPGELFF
TGTGCCAGCAGTCCAACAGCCCCCGGGGAGCTGTTTTTT
>TRBV28|.|.|TRBJ1-5
CASSRTAHRLNQPQHF
TGTGCCAGCAGTAGGACAGCGCACCGCCTCAATCAGCCCCAGCATTTT
>TRBV20-1|.|.|TRBJ1-1
CSARGNTEAFF
TGCAGTGCTAGAGGAAACACTGAAGCTTTCTTT
>TRBV7-3|.|.|TRBJ1-1
CASSLGGENTEAFF
TGTGCCAGCAGCTTAGGGGGGGAGAACACTGAAGCTTTCTTT
>TRBV7-6|.|.|TRBJ1-6
CASSFWENNSPLHF
TGTGCCAGCAGCTTTTGGGAAAATAATTCACCCCTCCACTTT
>TRBV7-9|.|.|TRBJ1-2
CASSYTGDYGYTF
TGTGCCAGCAGCTATACAGGAGATTATGGCTACACCTTC
>TRBV29-1|.|.|TRBJ1-4
CSVEDPQGTNEKLFF
TGCAGCGTTGAAGATCCCCAGGGAACTAATGAAAAACTGTTTTTT
>TRBV7-9|.|.|TRBJ2-2
CASSRGDGELFF
TGTGCCAGCAGCCGAGGGGACGGGGAGCTGTTTTTT
>TRBV19|.|once|TRBJ2-3
CASSIRGDNTDTQYF
TGTGCCAGTAGTATAAGGGGGGACAACACAGATACGCAGTATTTT
>TRBV30|.|.|TRBJ2-1
CAWTQVPGSYNEQFF
TGTGCCTGGACTCAGGTCCCAGGGTCCTACAATGAGCAGTTCTTC
>TRBV6-6|.|.|TRBJ2-6
CASSNAEGAGVNVLTF
TGTGCCAGCAGCAACGCCGAAGGGGCAGGAGTGAACGTCCTGACTTTC
>TRBV30|.|.|TRBJ1-1
CACPGDTEAFF
TGTGCCTGCCCAGGGGACACTGAAGCTTTCTTT
>TRBV18|.|.|TRBJ1-2
CASSPDGGSKGYTF
TGTGCCAGCTCTCCCGACGGGGGCTCGAAGGGCTACACCTTC